The T cell receptor beta chain described here comes from a study of T cell repertoires in cytomegalovirus infection. On the study more broadly: Recently identified HLA-C-restricted CMV epitopes were among the peptides used. A matching HLA type, together with CMV infection, was signaled by public TCR beta signatures. Overall study results and limits: Summed frequency of shared TCR beta families picked out CMV carriers who also had the relevant HLA. The ex vivo response was dominated by HLA-C-restricted CMV-specific TCR beta clonotypes.

This clonotype was seen a handful of times. Its antigen is unknown. TCRdb used MiXCR to reprocess the reads, holding one entry per CDR3 protein. The sample has 300,000 to 400,000 distinct CDR3 sequences; about 25% are singletons. The sample in question was cultured PBMCs, obtained from culture after CMV antigen stimulation. The sequence was obtained from a human donor in good health (CMV status not recorded). Some clones in this sample may be carry-over from other donors' samples.

In DNA form, the CDR3 reads TGTGCCAGCAGGTTACCGGGGCCGAACACTGAAGCTTTCTTT. This gives the protein CASRLPGPNTEAFF. J is TRBJ1-1 and V is TRBV12-3 or TRBV12-4, with D perhaps matching TRBD1 (5 bases). V lost 6 bases and J lost 1, with 12 bases in between. CDR3 length: 14 amino acids.